The rows below give T cell receptor beta chains drawn from one sample of a study of cytomegalovirus exposure and HLA in healthy donors. Profiled with immunoSEQ multiplex PCR; TCRdb holds only in-frame clones, not every one. The table lists over 200,000 clones, over 75% of them singletons. The sequencing sample was made of PBMCs. The source of these receptors is a human donor in good health. The CDR3 runs from the conserved cysteine through the conserved F or W. The D gene is left open where the match is weak. Where a row states a size, it is once, few, many or the class of an expanded clone; other rows omit it.

D: -; J: TRBJ1-2; size: -; V: TRBV5-6; CDR3: CASNSRRERRRGYTF; DNA: TGTGCCAGCAACAGCCGCCGGGAACGGAGGAGAGGCTACACCTTC
D: TRBD1; J: TRBJ1-1; size: -; V: TRBV30; CDR3: CACDRGNTEAFF; DNA: TGTGCCTGTGACAGGGGAAACACTGAAGCTTTCTTT
D: TRBD1; J: TRBJ2-2; size: -; V: TRBV7-6; CDR3: CASSSSRDRLDRFFAGELFF; DNA: TGTGCCAGCAGCTCAAGCCGGGACAGACTTGATCGCTTTTTTGCCGGGGAGCTGTTTTTT
D: -; J: TRBJ2-7; size: -; V: TRBV7-8; CDR3: CASSLTLSYEQYF; DNA: TGTGCCAGCAGCTTAACTCTCTCCTACGAGCAGTACTTC
D: TRBD2; J: TRBJ2-7; size: -; V: TRBV6-5; CDR3: CASSYSGASGNYEQYF; DNA: TGTGCCAGCAGTTACTCGGGCGCTAGCGGAAACTACGAGCAGTACTTC
D: TRBD1; J: TRBJ1-5; size: -; V: TRBV7-2; CDR3: CASSLGDRGPNQPQHF; DNA: TGTGCCAGCAGCTTAGGGGACAGGGGCCCCAATCAGCCCCAGCATTTT
D: TRBD2; J: TRBJ2-3; size: -; V: TRBV29-1; CDR3: CSGRTSGSGTQYF; DNA: TGCAGCGGACGGACTAGCGGGAGTGGTACGCAGTATTTT
D: TRBD2; J: TRBJ2-2; size: once; V: TRBV7-2; CDR3: CASSRTSGRSSGELFF; DNA: TGTGCCAGCAGCCGGACTAGCGGGAGGTCGTCCGGGGAGCTGTTTTTT
D: -; J: TRBJ2-2; size: -; V: TRBV29-1; CDR3: CSVFGTQLNTGELFF; DNA: TGCAGCGTTTTTGGGACTCAATTGAACACCGGGGAGCTGTTTTTT
D: -; J: TRBJ1-3; size: -; V: TRBV6-6; CDR3: CASSSITGHSGNTIYF; DNA: TGTGCCAGCAGTTCAATCACAGGTCACTCTGGAAACACCATATATTTT
D: -; J: TRBJ1-5; size: -; V: TRBV2; CDR3: CASSDPRVDQPQHF; DNA: TGTGCCAGCAGCGATCCCAGGGTCGATCAGCCCCAGCATTTT
D: TRBD1; J: TRBJ2-1; size: -; V: TRBV28; CDR3: CASSLSRTGWDNEQFF; DNA: TGTGCCAGCAGTTTATCTAGGACAGGGTGGGACAATGAGCAGTTCTTC
D: -; J: TRBJ1-4; size: -; V: TRBV28; CDR3: CASRLVATNEKLFF; DNA: TGTGCCAGCAGATTAGTCGCGACTAATGAAAAACTGTTTTTT
D: TRBD1; J: TRBJ1-1; size: -; V: TRBV4-3; CDR3: CASSQDPGTGSSIGTEAFF; DNA: TGCGCCAGCAGCCAAGACCCCGGGACAGGTTCGTCTATTGGCACTGAAGCTTTCTTT